The following is a T cell receptor beta chain sequence with its context. Its antigen is not identified. With a J-beta primer mix and a sample-barcoded 5' primer, a second PCR ran 7 to 11 cycles. TCRdb reprocessed the 5' RACE reads via MiXCR and lists one record per CDR3 protein. Of around 500,000 distinct CDR3 sequences listed, around a quarter are singletons. The CDR3 spans 12 residues. With 10 bases removed from V and 6 bases from J, the gap between germline ends came to 14 bases. The data belong to a study of blood T cells in healthy people across ages. Study-level points and caveats: A strong correlation between TCR beta diversity and naive T cell percentage was seen. Age showed a roughly linear inverse relationship with TCR beta diversity per million T cells.

This same sample was also taken into another study, of T cells of mothers and their children.

The sequence was obtained from a boy between 2 and 15 years old in good health. The sample was blood. The V call is TRBV12-3 or TRBV12-4, the J call TRBJ2-3; maybe TRBD2 (6 bases). CDR3 nucleotides: TGTGCCATACGGGGGAAGAGGGATACGCAGTATTTT. Its translation is CAIRGKRDTQYF.